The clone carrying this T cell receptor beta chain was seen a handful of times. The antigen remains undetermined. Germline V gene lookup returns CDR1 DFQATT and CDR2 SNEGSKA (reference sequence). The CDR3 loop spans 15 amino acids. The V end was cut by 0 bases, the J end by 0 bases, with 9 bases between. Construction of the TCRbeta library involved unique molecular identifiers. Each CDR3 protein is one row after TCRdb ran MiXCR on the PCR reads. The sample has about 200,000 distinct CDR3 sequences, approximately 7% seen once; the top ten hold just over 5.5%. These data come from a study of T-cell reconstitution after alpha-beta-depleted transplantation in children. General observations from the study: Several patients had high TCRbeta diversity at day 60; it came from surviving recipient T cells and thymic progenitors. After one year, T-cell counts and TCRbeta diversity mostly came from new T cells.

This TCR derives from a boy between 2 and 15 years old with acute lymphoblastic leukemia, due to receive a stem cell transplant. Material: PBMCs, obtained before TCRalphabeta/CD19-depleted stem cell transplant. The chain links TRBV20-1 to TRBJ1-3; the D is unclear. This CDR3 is CSAREGVSSGNTIYF. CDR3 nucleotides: TGCAGTGCTAGAGAAGGTGTCTCCTCTGGAAACACCATATATTTT.